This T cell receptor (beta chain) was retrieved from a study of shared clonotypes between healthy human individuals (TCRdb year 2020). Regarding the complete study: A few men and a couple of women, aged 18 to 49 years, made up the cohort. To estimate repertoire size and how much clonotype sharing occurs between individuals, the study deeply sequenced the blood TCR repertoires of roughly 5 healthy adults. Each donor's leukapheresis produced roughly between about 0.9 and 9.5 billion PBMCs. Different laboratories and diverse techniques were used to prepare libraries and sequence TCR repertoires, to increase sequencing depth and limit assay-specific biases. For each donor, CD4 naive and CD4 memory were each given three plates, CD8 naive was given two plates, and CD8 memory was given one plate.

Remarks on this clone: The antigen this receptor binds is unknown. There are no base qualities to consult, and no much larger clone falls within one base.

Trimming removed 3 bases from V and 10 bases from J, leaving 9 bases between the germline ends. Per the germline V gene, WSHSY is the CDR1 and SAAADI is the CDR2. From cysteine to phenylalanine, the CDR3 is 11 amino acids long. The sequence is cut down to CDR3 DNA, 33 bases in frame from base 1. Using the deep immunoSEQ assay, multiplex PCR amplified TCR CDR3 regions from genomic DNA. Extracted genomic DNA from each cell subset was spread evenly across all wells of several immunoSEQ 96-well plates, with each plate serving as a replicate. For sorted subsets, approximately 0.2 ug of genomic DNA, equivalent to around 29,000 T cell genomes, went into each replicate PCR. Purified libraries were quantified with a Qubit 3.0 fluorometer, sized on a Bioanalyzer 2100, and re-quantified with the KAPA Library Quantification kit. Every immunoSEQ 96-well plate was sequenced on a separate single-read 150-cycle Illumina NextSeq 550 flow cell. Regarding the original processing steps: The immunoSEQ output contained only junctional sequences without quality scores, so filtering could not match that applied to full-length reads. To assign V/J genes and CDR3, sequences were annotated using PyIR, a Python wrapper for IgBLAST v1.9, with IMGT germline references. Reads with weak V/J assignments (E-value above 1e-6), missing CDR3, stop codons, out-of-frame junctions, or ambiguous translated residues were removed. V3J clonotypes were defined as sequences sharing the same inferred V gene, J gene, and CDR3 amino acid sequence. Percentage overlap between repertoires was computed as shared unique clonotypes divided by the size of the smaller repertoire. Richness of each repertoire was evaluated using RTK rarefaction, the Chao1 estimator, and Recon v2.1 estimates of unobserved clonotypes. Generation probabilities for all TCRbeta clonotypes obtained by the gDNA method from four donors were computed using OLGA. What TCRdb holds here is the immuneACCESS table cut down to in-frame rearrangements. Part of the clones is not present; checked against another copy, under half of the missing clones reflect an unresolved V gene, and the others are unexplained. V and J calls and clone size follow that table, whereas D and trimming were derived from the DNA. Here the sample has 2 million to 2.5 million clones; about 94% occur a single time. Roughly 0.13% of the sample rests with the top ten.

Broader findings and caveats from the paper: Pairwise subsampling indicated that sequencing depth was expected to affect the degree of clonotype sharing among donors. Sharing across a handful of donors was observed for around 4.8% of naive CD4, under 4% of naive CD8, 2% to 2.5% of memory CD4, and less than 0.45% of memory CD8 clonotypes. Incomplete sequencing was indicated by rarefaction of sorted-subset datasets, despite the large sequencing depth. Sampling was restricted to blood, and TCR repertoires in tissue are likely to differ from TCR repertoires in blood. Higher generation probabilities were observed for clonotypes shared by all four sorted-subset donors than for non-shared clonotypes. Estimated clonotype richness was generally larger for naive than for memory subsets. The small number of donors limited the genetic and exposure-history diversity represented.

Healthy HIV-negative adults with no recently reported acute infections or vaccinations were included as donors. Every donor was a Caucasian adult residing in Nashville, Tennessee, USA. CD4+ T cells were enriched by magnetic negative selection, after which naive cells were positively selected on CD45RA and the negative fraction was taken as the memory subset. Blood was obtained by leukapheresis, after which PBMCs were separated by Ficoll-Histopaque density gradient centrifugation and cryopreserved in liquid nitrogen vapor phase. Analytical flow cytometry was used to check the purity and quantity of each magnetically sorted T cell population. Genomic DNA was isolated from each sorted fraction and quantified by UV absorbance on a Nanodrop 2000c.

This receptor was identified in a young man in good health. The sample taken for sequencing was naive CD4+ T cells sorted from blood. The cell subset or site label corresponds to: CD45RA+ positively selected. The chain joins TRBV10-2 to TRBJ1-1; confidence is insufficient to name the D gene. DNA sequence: TGCGCCAGCAGTGAAAGATCGGGAGCTTTCTTT. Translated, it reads CASSERSGAFF.